This TCR beta chain was observed in a study of blood T cell repertoires in COVID-19. Turning to the study itself: Samples taken during acute and convalescent COVID-19 were collected in the United States, Italy and Spain.

Assay: immunoSEQ multiplex PCR; the TCRdb copy retains only in-frame clones and omits some. The table shows 150,000 to 200,000 clones, with 80% to 90% occurring only once. In this sample, this clone turned up a few times. This sequence originates from a man in his fifties with active or convalescent COVID-19. The material sequenced was peripheral blood.

For the CDR3, the DNA is TGTGCCAGCAGTTTAGGGAGTGGAAGCTCCTATAATTCACCCCTCCACTTT. Amino acid sequence: CASSLGSGSSYNSPLHF. The V and J genes are TRBV27 and TRBJ1-6; D is unresolved. Per the germline V gene, CDR1 is MNHEY and CDR2 is SMNVEV (reference sequence). The V and J ends lost 2 bases and 0 bases respectively, with 11 bases between them. This CDR3 spans 17 amino acids.